The 2 T cell receptor beta chains below all came from one sample that was sequenced in a study of blood T cell repertoires in COVID-19 (dated by TCRdb to the early 2020s). Library generation was performed with the immunoSEQ multiplex PCR assay. TCRdb mirrors the immuneACCESS table, restricted to in-frame sequences. Some clones are absent from its copies; in checked studies, under half trace to an unresolved V gene, and the reason for the others is unknown. In all, the sample holds some 140,000 clones, and roughly 80% of those were seen once. Of the sample, 25% to 30% is held by the ten largest clones. Sequencing used peripheral blood. These receptors came from a woman aged 55-69 years with acute or convalescent COVID-19.

The gene calls are TRBV6-1 and TRBJ1-6; 7 bases are a match to TRBD1. The V segment lost 0 bases and the J segment 14 bases; nucleotides outside the gene matches: 4. CDR3 length: 13 residues. The germline V gene encodes CDR1 MNHNS and CDR2 SASEGT. Here the CDR3 reads CASSEAYRGTLHF. The CDR3 DNA sequence: TGTGCCAGCAGTGAAGCTTACAGGGGAACCCTCCACTTT.

The CDR3 DNA reads TGTGCCAGTAGCAGTCCGGGGACTGGGGCCAACGTCCTGACTTTC. This encodes CASSSPGTGANVLTF. V and J are TRBV19 and TRBJ2-6; D may be TRBD2 (5 bases). The germline V and J ends were trimmed by 6 bases and 2 bases, with 11 bases remaining between them. This CDR3 comprises 15 residues. Germline CDR1 reads LNHDA; CDR2 reads SQIVND (reference sequence).